What follows are 4 T cell receptor beta chains derived from one specimen sequenced in a study of cytomegalovirus exposure and HLA in healthy donors. Primers included in the PCR were 60 Vbeta and 13 Jbeta primers. Some clones are missing from TCRdb's copy, which holds only in-frame ones; the method was immunoSEQ multiplex PCR. The sample lists approximately 35,000 clones; 65% to 75% were seen once. The sample consisted of PBMCs. The source is a middle-aged man in good health and CMV-seropositive.

V is TRBV11-2 and J is TRBJ1-4, with a possible D match to TRBD1 (5 bases). The CDR3 consists of 16 residues. V was pared by 0 bases and J by 3 bases, with 11 bases between. CDR1 is SGHAT, CDR2 FQNNGV, per germline. CDR3 sequence reads: CASSLEQGRANEKLFF. CDR3 nucleotide sequence: TGTGCCAGCAGCTTAGAGCAGGGTCGAGCTAATGAAAAACTGTTTTTT.

The rearrangement joins TRBV28 to TRBJ1-4; D gene ambiguous. The V end lost 8 bases, the J end lost 8 bases, and 27 bases lay between the germline ends. The CDR3 length is 17 residues. Germline-derived CDR1 and CDR2 are MDHEN and SYDVKM. The CDR3, as DNA: TGTGCCAGCGTGGGGTGGGGAAGGAGGAAGGTGGAAGAAAAACTGTTTTTT. This translates into CASVGWGRRKVEEKLFF.

With respect to this clone: Other DNA sequences in the sample encode the same CDR3. J is TRBJ2-7 and V is TRBV7-9; 10 bases are a match to TRBD1. The CDR3 is 15 residues long. CDR1 and CDR2 from the germline V gene are SEHNR and FQNEAQ (reference sequence). J gave up 3 bases and V 2 bases, and 4 bases lay outside the gene matches. The CDR3 loop reads CASSLLGQGNYEQYF. The CDR3 nucleotides are TGTGCCAGCAGCTTACTGGGACAGGGGAACTACGAGCAGTACTTC.

This clone has more than one count but fewer than ten. The gene calls are TRBV4-1 and TRBJ1-2; 8 positions agree with TRBD1. This CDR3 contains 17 residues. Germline V lookup: CDR1 MGHRA, CDR2 YSYEKL. Trimming removed 6 bases from V and 7 bases from J; junction bases left unmatched: 19. CDR3 DNA sequence: TGCGCCAGCAGTACACCCACCGGGACAGGCCTCCGGGGTGGCTACACCTTC. As protein: CASSTPTGTGLRGGYTF.